This T cell receptor beta chain was identified during a study of T cell repertoires in cytomegalovirus infection (dated by TCRdb to between 2018 and 2021). Broadly, across the study: Because public TCR beta signatures pointed to carriage of CMV infection together with the matching HLA type, the HLA type of each donor mattered for the analysis. Study-level results and caveats: The ex vivo response was dominated by HLA-C-restricted CMV-specific TCR beta clonotypes, which also provided the single most frequent clonotype in two of eight donors. Cumulative frequency of public TCR beta family members discriminated carriers of CMV infection plus the relevant HLA type in this cohort and an independent approximately 350-donor cohort.

Sequencing took place on an Illumina HiSeq 1500. TCRdb reran the public reads through fastp at Q25 and MiXCR, keeping productive beta chains. Each CDR3 protein gets just one entry, which takes the most common genes and DNA from the rows behind it. This sample gives hundreds of thousands of distinct CDR3 sequences in total; approximately 10% of them show up just once. The top ten clonotypes cover approximately 10% of the sample. Cut back by 5 bases and 5 bases, the V and J ends lie 19 bases apart. CDR1 and CDR2, per the germline V gene (reference sequence), are DFQATT and SNEGSKA. The CDR3 goes from the cysteine to the phenylalanine over 14 residues. Of all the DNA, just the CDR3 is kept, 42 bases in frame from base 1. This clonotype was counted ten times or more. This receptor's antigen is unknown. Base qualities were left out, and no much larger clone turns up one base away.

The chain employs TRBV20-1 and TRBJ2-7; 6 matching bases give a weak D call of TRBD2. Material for sequencing was PBMCs. This receptor was obtained from a human donor in good health (CMV status not recorded). Some clones in this sample may be carry-over from other donors' samples. This receptor carries the CDR3 CSAWIMGGWDEQYF. The DNA sequence reads TGCAGTGCTTGGATTATGGGAGGTTGGGACGAGCAGTACTTC.